A selection of T cell receptor beta chains follows, all from one sample in a study of blood T cell repertoires in COVID-19. Sequencing was performed with immunoSEQ multiplex PCR; in TCRdb, only in-frame clones are kept and a portion is missing. The sample has roughly 32,000 clones; roughly 91% are singletons. The sample was peripheral blood. These receptors originate from a man in his sixties with active COVID-19. Each CDR3 is given with its conserved first and last residue. A D gene is named only where the DNA matches it firmly. Size is stated for part of the rows, as once, few or many counts, or as a class when the clone is expanded.

J,V,size,D,DNA,CDR3
TRBJ1-1,TRBV30,-,-,TGTGCCTGGACACAGGGTTCGAGCCAAGCTTTCTTT,CAWTQGSSQAFF
TRBJ1-6,TRBV19,-,TRBD1,TGTGCCAGTAGTATTCCCACAGGGGGGAATTCACCCCTCCACTTT,CASSIPTGGNSPLHF
TRBJ2-3,TRBV4-1,-,-,TGCGCCAGCACGGGCGGGATATCGGGCACAGATACGCAGTATTTT,CASTGGISGTDTQYF
TRBJ2-3,TRBV7-9,-,TRBD2,TGTGCCAGCAGCCCGGGGGGTCCGCGGCGGCCCGGGGATTTAGATACGCAGTATTTT,CASSPGGPRRPGDLDTQYF
TRBJ2-1,TRBV18,-,-,TGTGCCAGTCAAACACGGGGGGCCAACCTTCACAATGAGCAGTTCTTC,CASQTRGANLHNEQFF
TRBJ2-1,TRBV9,-,TRBD1,TGTGCCAGCAGCGCGGACAGGGGCGGGAATGAGCAGTTCTTC,CASSADRGGNEQFF
TRBJ1-6,TRBV7-2,-,-,TGTGCCAGCAGCTATTCACAGCTTAATTCACCCCTCCACTTT,CASSYSQLNSPLHF
TRBJ1-2,TRBV2,-,-,TGTGCCAGCAGTGAACGGGTCCTCTTGGGCTATGGCTACACCTTC,CASSERVLLGYGYTF
TRBJ2-7,TRBV7-2,few,TRBD1,TGTGCCAGCAGCTCCAACAGGGGTGCCTACGAGCAGTACTTC,CASSSNRGAYEQYF
TRBJ2-2,TRBV5-1,-,TRBD1,TGCGCCAGCAGCTTACTTACGGGACAGAGCACCGGGGAGCTGTTTTTT,CASSLLTGQSTGELFF
TRBJ2-5,TRBV12-1,-,-,TGTGCCAGCAGCGGGGGCCCAAACGGAGAGACCCAGTACTTC,CASSGGPNGETQYF
TRBJ2-7,TRBV7-2,once,-,TGTGCCAGCGGGGGCCCGACCTACGAGCAGTACTTC,CASGGPTYEQYF
TRBJ2-7,TRBV28,-,TRBD2,TGTGCCAGCAGTGCTCCGGGACTAGCGGGGAACGAGCAGTACTTC,CASSAPGLAGNEQYF